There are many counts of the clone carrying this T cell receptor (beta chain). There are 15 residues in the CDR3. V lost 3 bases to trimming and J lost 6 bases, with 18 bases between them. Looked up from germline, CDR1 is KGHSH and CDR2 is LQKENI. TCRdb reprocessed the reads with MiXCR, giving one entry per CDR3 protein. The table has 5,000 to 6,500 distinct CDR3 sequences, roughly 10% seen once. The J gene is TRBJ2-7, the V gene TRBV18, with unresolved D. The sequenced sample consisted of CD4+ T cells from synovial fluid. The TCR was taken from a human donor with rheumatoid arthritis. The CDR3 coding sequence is TGTGCCAGCTCACCCGGAGTGAGCAGTAACGGCGAGCAGTACTTC. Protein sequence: CASSPGVSSNGEQYF.